This TCR beta chain was captured by sequencing in a study of cytomegalovirus exposure and HLA in healthy donors. 60 Vbeta and 13 Jbeta primers were used in PCR. Sequenced by immunoSEQ multiplex PCR; TCRdb stores in-frame clones only, minus some. The data show roughly 110,000 clones, about four fifths seen once. This CDR3 region has 15 residues. Per germline, CDR1 SGHDT and CDR2 YYEEEE. Unmatched junction bases numbered 7, after V lost 2 bases and J lost 3 bases. The J gene is TRBJ1-2, the V gene TRBV5-6, with 7 bases identical to TRBD1. This receptor was obtained from a man between 25 and 39 years old in good health and CMV-seropositive. The sequenced sample was PBMCs. CDR3 DNA sequence: TGTGCCAGCAGCTTCGCCGGGACAGAAGACTATGGCTACACCTTC. This sequence encodes CASSFAGTEDYGYTF. The full variable domain, rest sourced from reference TRBV5-6 and TRBJ1-2, is DAGVTQSPTHLIKTRGQQVTLRCSPKSGHDTVSWYQQALGQGPQFIFQYYEEEERQRGNFPDRFSGHQFPNYSSELNVNALLLGDSALYLCASSFAGTEDYGYTFGSGTRLTVV.